This T cell receptor beta chain was sequenced for a study of blood T cell repertoires in COVID-19. Profiled with immunoSEQ multiplex PCR; TCRdb holds only in-frame clones, not every one. The profile shows around 70,000 clones, roughly 76% of them singletons. The CDR3 consists of 17 residues. Germline assignment: CDR1 SGHNT and CDR2 YYREEE (reference sequence). Trimming removed 4 bases from V and 2 bases from J; junction bases left unmatched: 14. The sequence derives from a woman in her seventies with acute or convalescent COVID-19. This rearrangement joins TRBV5-4 to TRBJ2-7, with 8 bases that match TRBD2. The sample comprised peripheral blood. CDR3: CASSEGGSGRGAYEQYF. DNA for the CDR3: TGTGCCAGCAGCGAGGGAGGGAGCGGGAGAGGAGCCTACGAGCAGTACTTC.